This is a list of T cell receptor beta chains from one sample in a study of shared clonotypes between healthy human individuals. The assay was immunoSEQ multiplex PCR, and TCRdb's table has in-frame clones only and misses some. The data contain about 2.5 million clones, less than 95% of them singletons. Input material: naive CD4+ T cells from PBMCs. These receptors all come from a man younger than 35 in good health. Some clones in this sample may be carry-over from other donors' samples. Each CDR3 is given with its conserved first and last residue. A D gene is named only where the DNA matches it firmly. For some rows the clone size is stated as once, few or many, or as a class when expanded; others skip it.

d_call	v_call	clone_size	j_call	cdr3_nt	cdr3_aa
TRBD2	TRBV6-5	.	TRBJ2-1	TGTGCCAGCAGCCCTGGGCAGCGGGGCTACAATGAGCAGTTCTTC	CASSPGQRGYNEQFF
.	TRBV6-5	once	TRBJ1-5	TGTGCCAGCAGTTACTCCGGGACAAACGATCAGCCCCAGCATTTT	CASSYSGTNDQPQHF
.	TRBV5-6	once	TRBJ1-5	TGTGCCAGCAGCGCCTTAAATCAGCCCCAGCATTTT	CASSALNQPQHF
.	TRBV11-2	.	TRBJ2-3	TGTGCCAGCAGCTTTGGTAGCGGCACAGATACGCAGTATTTT	CASSFGSGTDTQYF
.	TRBV7-9	.	TRBJ1-1	TGTGCCAGCAGCTTACAGGGGCTCGCGATGACTGAAGCTTTCTTT	CASSLQGLAMTEAFF
.	TRBV5-8	.	TRBJ2-1	TGTGCCAGCAGCTTGGGGGTAGAAGGTGGTGAGCAGTTCTTC	CASSLGVEGGEQFF
.	TRBV7-2	once	TRBJ2-5	TGTGCCAGCAGCCGAGGGGGTCAAGAGACCCAGTACTTC	CASSRGGQETQYF
.	TRBV27	.	TRBJ2-7	TGTGCCAGCAAACCCTCTCCCCGGCCGGGCTCCTACGAGCAGTACTTC	CASKPSPRPGSYEQYF
TRBD2	TRBV10-3	.	TRBJ2-6	TGTGCCATCAGTGATATGGGGGGGGATCTGGCCAACGTCCTGACTTTC	CAISDMGGDLANVLTF
.	TRBV27	.	TRBJ2-7	TGTGCCAGCAGTAGGGGAGGTGGAAACTCCTACGAGCAGTACTTC	CASSRGGGNSYEQYF
.	TRBV6-1	.	TRBJ1-1	TGTGCCAGCACCCCAGGGAACACTGAAGCTTTCTTT	CASTPGNTEAFF
.	TRBV2	.	TRBJ1-1	TGTGCCAGCAGTGAGGATTGGGGGACTGAAGCTTTCTTT	CASSEDWGTEAFF
TRBD2	TRBV5-1	.	TRBJ2-7	TGCGCCAGCAGCTTGGTCGGGCGGGAGGGAGAACGAATCTCCTACGAGCAGTACTTC	CASSLVGREGERISYEQYF
.	TRBV30	few	TRBJ2-1	TGTGCCTCCCCCCGCAGGGACTCCTACAATGAGCAGTTCTTC	CASPRRDSYNEQFF
TRBD1	TRBV5-1	.	TRBJ2-7	TGCGCCAGCAGCTTCTACGGGACAGGGGGAGAGAGGAGTTTAGCGGGAGCCTACGAGCAGTACTTC	CASSFYGTGGERSLAGAYEQYF
TRBD1	TRBV6-5	.	TRBJ2-7	TGTGCCAGCAGTTACAGCCCAGGGGGCGCCCCTTACGAGCAGTACTTC	CASSYSPGGAPYEQYF
.	TRBV19	.	TRBJ1-2	TGTGCCAGTAGTATACTCCGGGCAGGGCCGGCGGCCTTC	CASSILRAGPAAF
.	TRBV20-1	.	TRBJ2-7	TGCAGTGCTAGAGTCGGGTCGCAGTACTTC	CSARVGSQYF
TRBD1	TRBV18	.	TRBJ2-1	TGTGCCAGCTCACCACTAAGGGACAGGGTCGTCAATGAGCAGTTCTTC	CASSPLRDRVVNEQFF
.	TRBV28	.	TRBJ2-7	TGTGCCAGCAGTTTTGGGGGTGGAGCAAAATCCTACGAGCAGTACTTC	CASSFGGGAKSYEQYF
.	TRBV5-5	.	TRBJ2-1	TGTGCCAGCAGCTTGGCACTAGCTCGGTCCTACAATGAGCAGTTCTTC	CASSLALARSYNEQFF
TRBD2	TRBV28	.	TRBJ2-5	TGTGCCAGCAGACAGGGACTAGCGGGAGAGACCCAGTACTTC	CASRQGLAGETQYF
.	TRBV6-5	.	TRBJ2-7	TGTGCCAGCAGTCCGCGACGAGGACGCCTAGGGGAGCAGTACTTC	CASSPRRGRLGEQYF
.	TRBV5-4	.	TRBJ2-2	TGTGCCAGCAGCTTGGATGCGCCGAACACCGGGGAGCTGTTTTTT	CASSLDAPNTGELFF
.	TRBV5-6	.	TRBJ2-5	TGTGCCAGCAGCTTGGATACTAGATCGGAGACCCAGTACTTC	CASSLDTRSETQYF
.	TRBV28	.	TRBJ1-3	TGTGCCAGCAGTCGCGTGGGTGGAGGAAACACCATATATTTT	CASSRVGGGNTIYF
.	TRBV9	.	TRBJ2-7	TGTGCCAGCAGCGTAGCCCCAGACTCCTACGAGCAGTACTTC	CASSVAPDSYEQYF
TRBD2	TRBV5-1	.	TRBJ2-7	TGCGCCACCGGTAGCGGGAGTGGGGTGTACGAGCAGTACTTC	CATGSGSGVYEQYF
TRBD1	TRBV9	once	TRBJ1-1	TGTGCCAGCAGCCCCGGGACAGGGGTCAATGAAGCTTTCTTT	CASSPGTGVNEAFF
TRBD2	TRBV5-1	.	TRBJ2-7	TGCGCCAGCAGCCTATTGCTGGGACTAGCCTACGAGCAGTACTTC	CASSLLLGLAYEQYF
.	TRBV7-2	.	TRBJ1-3	TGTGCCAGCAGCTTAGCGCACAGCTCTGGAAACACCATATATTTT	CASSLAHSSGNTIYF
.	TRBV30	.	TRBJ1-3	TGTGCCTGGAGCGACACCCTCTCTGGAAACACCATATATTTT	CAWSDTLSGNTIYF
.	TRBV27	.	TRBJ1-4	TGTGCCAGCCGCCGTGATAATAATGAAAAACTGTTTTTT	CASRRDNNEKLFF
.	TRBV2	.	TRBJ1-5	TGTGCCAGCGGGGGGGCTAGCAATCAGCCCCAGCATTTT	CASGGASNQPQHF
.	TRBV4-1	.	TRBJ2-7	TGCGCCAGCAGCCAATATAGGGGAGGTATCGAGCAGTACTTC	CASSQYRGGIEQYF
.	TRBV4-3	.	TRBJ1-2	TGCGCCAGCCATTTTCCGGGACGGTCTTTTGGGGGGACCTTC	CASHFPGRSFGGTF
.	TRBV18	.	TRBJ1-1	TGTGCCAGCTCACCGAAGGATGACAGGAACACTGAAGCTTTCTTT	CASSPKDDRNTEAFF
.	TRBV19	.	TRBJ1-2	TGTGCCAGTAGCCCCGAGGCAGGGATACGATCTTACTATGGCTACACCTTC	CASSPEAGIRSYYGYTF
.	TRBV14	.	TRBJ1-2	TGTGCCAGCAGCCCTCCCCGCCCAGGAGGCTACACCTTC	CASSPPRPGGYTF
.	TRBV28	.	TRBJ2-7	TGTGCCAGCAGTTTAGGGCAGTTCTACGAGCAGTACTTC	CASSLGQFYEQYF
.	TRBV10-3	.	TRBJ2-1	TGTGCCATCAATAGCGGTTACAATGAGCAGTTCTTC	CAINSGYNEQFF
.	TRBV19	.	TRBJ1-2	TGTGCCAGTAGTATTTCGCGGGACCGCTATGGCTACACCTTC	CASSISRDRYGYTF
.	TRBV6-1	.	TRBJ2-2	TGTGCCAGCAGTTTTTACAGCGGACTCACCGGGGAGCTGTTTTTT	CASSFYSGLTGELFF
TRBD1	TRBV4-1	.	TRBJ2-2	TGCGCCAGCAGCCAAGAGATTCGCAGGGGGCAGACCGGGGAGCTGTTTTTT	CASSQEIRRGQTGELFF
.	TRBV4-1	.	TRBJ1-2	TGCGCCAGCAGCCAAGGGGATGTCAGGAGACCCGGCGATGGCTACACCTTC	CASSQGDVRRPGDGYTF
.	TRBV28	.	TRBJ2-7	TGTGCCAGCAGCTCCTCGGCGGAGGGTTACTACGAGCAGTACTTC	CASSSSAEGYYEQYF
.	TRBV28	.	TRBJ1-2	TGTGCCAGCAGTTTCGGGGTAGGCAGCTATGGCTACACCTTC	CASSFGVGSYGYTF
.	TRBV19	.	TRBJ2-7	TGTGCCAGTAGTATTCCTACACAGGGACTCCACGAGCAGTACTTC	CASSIPTQGLHEQYF
.	TRBV10-3	.	TRBJ2-2	TGTGCCATCAGCCCTACAGGGTGGGGGACCGGGGAGCTGTTTTTT	CAISPTGWGTGELFF
.	TRBV28	.	TRBJ2-1	TGTGCCAGCAGTTTCGTCTCCTACAATGAGCAGTTCTTC	CASSFVSYNEQFF
.	TRBV4-3	.	TRBJ2-6	TGCGCCAGCAGCCAAGATGTTGGGGGTCTCCTCTCTGGGGCCAACGTCCTGACTTTC	CASSQDVGGLLSGANVLTF
.	TRBV28	once	TRBJ2-7	TGTGCCAGCAGTCCGACGGGGCGGGCGAATTACGAGCAGTACTTC	CASSPTGRANYEQYF
.	TRBV6-5	.	TRBJ2-7	TGTGCCAGCAGTTACTCGAAAGAGGGTTCCTACGAGCAGTACTTC	CASSYSKEGSYEQYF
.	TRBV28	.	TRBJ2-5	TGTGCCAGCAGTCCCCCCGGGGAGACCCAGTACTTC	CASSPPGETQYF
.	TRBV5-1	.	TRBJ2-2	TGCGCCAGCAGCCAGGGACGGACCACCGGGGAGCTGTTTTTT	CASSQGRTTGELFF